These 18 T cell receptor beta chains came from one sample sequenced in a study of T cells in localized non-small cell lung cancer. The repertoire was sequenced with immunoSEQ multiplex PCR; TCRdb's copy has only in-frame clones and lacks some. The table includes more than 4,000 clones, around two fifths detected once. This specimen was lung tumor tissue, taken before any cancer treatment. The source is a woman aged 35 to 70 with stage I lung adenocarcinoma.

By proportion, this clone is large. The rearrangement links TRBV6-8 to TRBJ2-1; D remains ambiguous. Germline CDR1 and CDR2: MNHGY and SAAAGT. This CDR3 comprises 14 residues. V was clipped by 10 bases and J by 4 bases, with 17 bases between them. The CDR3 DNA follows: TGTGCCATCAGGCGGAGAGAGCTATACAATGAGCAGTTCTTC. Translation gives CAIRRRELYNEQFF.

The V gene is TRBV13, the J gene TRBJ2-7; D unresolved. The ends were cut back, 0 bases at V and 7 bases at J, with 7 bases in the middle. This CDR3 has 12 amino acids. Looked up from germline, CDR1 is PRHDT and CDR2 is FYEKMQ (reference sequence). This CDR3 is CASSLGGWEQYF. DNA of the CDR3: TGTGCCAGCAGCTTAGGCGGGTGGGAGCAGTACTTC.

This chain uses TRBV6-8 with TRBJ1-1; TRBD1 is a possible D gene (5 bases). Germline V gene sequence: CDR1 MNHGY, CDR2 SAAAGT. The CDR3 is made up of 13 amino acids. Trimming took off 7 bases at V and 1 base at J, with 10 bases between the two ends. The CDR3 DNA reads as TGTGCCAGCACTCTGGGGGGGAACACTGAAGCTTTCTTT. Translation: CASTLGGNTEAFF.

Within the sample, this clone is medium-sized. The chain recombines TRBV6-8 with TRBJ2-7, with D possibly matching TRBD1 (6 bases). Per germline, CDR1 MNHGY and CDR2 SAAAGT. The CDR3 spans 13 residues. The V end was cut by 4 bases, the J end by 3 bases, with 10 bases between. The DNA of the CDR3 is TGTGCCAGCAGTTCCCCGACAGGCTACGAGCAGTACTTC. The encoded protein is CASSSPTGYEQYF.

The chain uses TRBV19 and TRBJ1-1; possibly TRBD1 for D (6 bases). Germline V gene data show CDR1 as LNHDA and CDR2 as SQIVND (reference sequence). The CDR3 length is 17 residues. Trimming removed 3 bases at V and 0 bases at J, with 17 bases between. The CDR3 is CASSIGRGHIMNTEAFF. Written as DNA, the CDR3 is TGTGCCAGTAGTATTGGCAGGGGTCACATCATGAACACTGAAGCTTTCTTT.

The V gene is TRBV28, the J gene TRBJ1-2; D not resolved. Germline CDR1 MDHEN, CDR2 SYDVKM. The CDR3 spans 15 residues. V gave up 5 bases and J gave up 4 bases, with 17 bases separating them. The CDR3 nucleotides read TGTGCCAGCAGTACCGTGGGGAGGGTGGGCTATGGCTACACCTTC. It translates to CASSTVGRVGYGYTF.

The V call is TRBV19, the J call TRBJ2-1, with 11 bases that match TRBD2. Germline lookup yields CDR1 LNHDA and CDR2 SQIVND (reference sequence). V shed 3 bases and J 3 bases; nucleotides not matched to a gene: 1. The CDR3 totals 15 residues. In nucleotides, the CDR3 is TGTGCCAGTAGTATGACTAGCGGGGACTACAATGAGCAGTTCTTC. This translates into CASSMTSGDYNEQFF.

This clone was counted between two and nine times. This chain joins TRBV6-8 and TRBJ2-7; 8 bases are shared with TRBD2. The CDR3 has 14 amino acids. Germline V lookup: CDR1 MNHGY, CDR2 SAAAGT. J gave up 3 bases and V 2 bases, and 3 bases lay outside the gene matches. The CDR3 protein is CASSYTGTSYEQYF. DNA for the CDR3: TGTGCCAGCAGTTACACCGGGACTAGCTACGAGCAGTACTTC.

The chain links TRBV9 to TRBJ2-3; D may be TRBD1 (5 bases). Germline CDR1 is SGDLS and CDR2 is YYNGEE. With 0 bases removed from V and 2 bases from J, the gap between germline ends came to 10 bases. The CDR3 is 15 residues long. The CDR3 is CASSVVPGPTDTQYF. CDR3 bases: TGTGCCAGCAGCGTAGTTCCAGGGCCCACAGATACGCAGTATTTT. Looking up the rest from reference TRBV9 and TRBJ2-3 gives the full variable domain: DSGVTQTPKHLITATGQRVTLRCSPRSGDLSVYWYQQSLDQGLQFLIQYYNGEERAKGNILERFSAQQFPDLHSELNLSSLELGDSALYFCASSVVPGPTDTQYFGPGTRLTVL.

This clone has more than one count but fewer than ten. The V call is TRBV10-1, the J call TRBJ1-5; no reliable D call. CDR1 and CDR2 from the germline V gene are WNHNN and SYGVQD (reference sequence). The CDR3 consists of 12 residues. V lost 0 bases and J lost 3, with 0 bases in between. As DNA, the CDR3 is TGCGCCAGCAGTGAGTCCAATCAGCCCCAGCATTTT. Translation: CASSESNQPQHF.

The chain carries TRBV19 and TRBJ2-4, with TRBD1 matching over 7 bases. V trimming: 1 base; J trimming: 7 bases; junction bases outside the gene matches: 16. The CDR3 is 18 residues long. Germline-derived CDR1 and CDR2 are LNHDA and SQIVND (reference sequence). The CDR3 DNA is TGTGCCAGTAGTATAGGGGAAGGGACAGTTAATTTTAGGAACATTCAGTACTTC. Amino acid sequence: CASSIGEGTVNFRNIQYF.

This chain links TRBV11-3 with TRBJ2-1; TRBD2 might be the D (6 bases). Germline-derived CDR1 and CDR2 are SGHNT and YENEEA. Trimming left V 5 bases short and J 9 bases short, with 20 bases between. The CDR3 has 15 residues. The CDR3 reads CASSANQGGRGEQFF. The CDR3, as DNA: TGTGCCAGCAGCGCAAACCAGGGAGGAAGGGGTGAGCAGTTCTTC.

This chain joins TRBV6-8 and TRBJ2-5, with D possibly matching TRBD2 (5 bases). The CDR3 extends over 14 amino acids. V was clipped by 6 bases and J by 2 bases, with 13 bases between them. Germline lookup yields CDR1 MNHGY and CDR2 SAAAGT. The CDR3 region is CASSPWRQQETQYF. The CDR3 DNA is TGTGCCAGCAGCCCCTGGAGGCAGCAAGAGACCCAGTACTTC.

The gene calls are TRBV28 and TRBJ1-5, with D tentatively TRBD1 (5 bases). The length of the CDR3 is 15 residues. V gave up 3 bases and J gave up 0 bases, with 9 bases separating them. Germline V lookup: CDR1 MDHEN, CDR2 SYDVKM. The CDR3 coding sequence is TGTGCCAGCAGTTTGGGGGTCTATAGCAATCAGCCCCAGCATTTT. It codes for CASSLGVYSNQPQHF.

The V call is TRBV6-8, the J call TRBJ1-1, with D unresolved. The CDR3 covers 13 residues. Trimming pared 4 bases from V and 6 bases from J, leaving 12 bases between. Per the germline V gene, CDR1 is MNHGY and CDR2 is SAAAGT. CDR3 sequence (DNA): TGTGCCAGCAGTTCCTTAGACAACTCTGAAGCTTTCTTT. It yields the protein CASSSLDNSEAFF.

The rearrangement uses TRBV11-3 and TRBJ2-7, with a possible D match to TRBD1 (5 bases). The CDR3 is 15 amino acids. V was shortened by 4 bases and J by 4 bases, with 17 bases between the two germline ends. From germline, CDR1 is SGHNT and CDR2 YENEEA. The chain's CDR3 is CASSWGRMLGYEQYF. CDR3 sequence (DNA): TGTGCCAGCAGCTGGGGCAGGATGTTGGGGTACGAGCAGTACTTC.

This rearrangement joins TRBV7-5 to TRBJ2-7; TRBD2 reflects the table's D call only, with no check against the DNA. TRBV7-5 is noted as a pseudogene. The CDR3 sequence is 14 residues long. CDR3 nucleotide sequence: TGTGCCAGCAGCAAGGACGCGGGCAGTCAGGAGCAGTACTTC. Translated: CASSKDAGSQEQYF.

The sample holds a few counts of this clone. This chain connects TRBV14 to TRBJ1-4; TRBD1 aligns across 7 bases. The CDR3 is made up of 11 amino acids. The germline V gene has CDR1 SGHDN and CDR2 FVKESK. The junction had 0 bases not matched to a gene; V was cut back by 3 bases and J by 11 bases. This chain's CDR3 is CASSQGQKLFF. CDR3 bases: TGTGCCAGCAGCCAGGGACAGAAACTGTTTTTT.